The next 14 T cell receptor beta chains were all read from a single sample in a study of shared clonotypes between healthy human individuals. Sequencing was performed with immunoSEQ multiplex PCR; in TCRdb, only in-frame clones are kept and a portion is missing. This sample yields some 680,000 clones, of which 55% to 85% are seen a single time; more than 1.5% belongs to the top ten. Source material: memory CD4+ T cells sorted from blood. The subset was: CD45RA-negative fraction. These receptors were obtained from a woman between 25 and 40 years old in good health.

The V and J genes are TRBV11-3 and TRBJ2-1; 10 bases are shared with TRBD2. This CDR3 contains 16 residues. CDR1 and CDR2 from the germline V gene are SGHNT and YENEEA. V shed 4 bases, J shed 6 bases, and the junction held 9 bases outside the gene matches. The CDR3 is CASSSASGSASNEQFF. In nucleotides, the CDR3 is TGTGCCAGCAGCTCGGCTAGCGGGAGTGCGTCCAATGAGCAGTTCTTC.

J is TRBJ2-5 and V is TRBV30, with D perhaps TRBD1 or TRBD2 (5 bases each). Germline V gene lookup returns CDR1 GTSNPN and CDR2 SVGIG (reference sequence). V was trimmed by 3 bases and J by 1 base, leaving 12 bases between them. This CDR3 is built from 14 residues. In nucleotides, the CDR3 is TGTGCCTGGAGCCAGATCGGGACCCAAGAGACCCAGTACTTC. Translating it yields CAWSQIGTQETQYF.

The chain carries TRBV29-1 and TRBJ2-1; D is uncertain. There are 11 residues in the CDR3. The V gene lost 7 bases and the J gene lost 0 bases, with 4 bases spanning the gap. Germline CDR1 is SQVTM and CDR2 is ANQGSEA. DNA for the CDR3: TGCAGCGCCCCCTCCTACAATGAGCAGTTCTTC. This sequence encodes CSAPSYNEQFF.

The chain uses TRBV7-8 and TRBJ2-7; D possibly matches TRBD1 or TRBD2 (6 bases each). The CDR3 sequence is 14 residues long. Trimming took 6 bases from V and 3 from J, leaving 15 bases between them. The germline V gene has CDR1 SGHVS and CDR2 FQNEAQ. CDR3 loop: CASSRGLSGYEQYF. The CDR3 DNA follows: TGTGCCAGCAGTCGGGGGCTAAGCGGCTACGAGCAGTACTTC.

This rearrangement joins TRBV7-9 to TRBJ2-2; D gene ambiguous. Germline CDR1 reads SEHNR; CDR2 reads FQNEAQ (reference sequence). The CDR3 covers 14 residues. The V and J ends lost 5 bases and 2 bases respectively, with 9 bases between them. CDR3: CASSPRYNTGELFF. CDR3 sequence (DNA): TGTGCCAGCAGCCCACGGTACAACACCGGGGAGCTGTTTTTT.

The chain recombines TRBV11-2 with TRBJ2-5; D call uncertain. Trimming took off 1 base at V and 1 base at J, with 16 bases between the two ends. From germline, CDR1 is SGHAT and CDR2 FQNNGV. The CDR3 is 17 residues long. In DNA, the CDR3 is TGTGCCAGCAGCTTAGTACAAGCCGTCTTACCCCAAGAGACCCAGTACTTC. Translation gives CASSLVQAVLPQETQYF.

A single count supports this clone. The chain uses TRBV10-3 and TRBJ1-3; no definite D call. CDR3 length equals 14 residues. The V end was cut by 0 bases, the J end by 4 bases, with 7 bases between. From germline, CDR1 is ENHRY and CDR2 SYGVKD. CDR3 sequence (DNA): TGTGCCATCAGTGAGTCGACACACGGAAACACCATATATTTT. Residues: CAISESTHGNTIYF.

The chain has TRBV6-1 and TRBJ1-4, with 7 bases fitting TRBD1. Germline loops: CDR1 MNHNS, CDR2 SASEGT. CDR3 length: 13 amino acids. V lost 6 bases and J lost 8; bases outside the gene matches: 6. CDR3 nucleotides: TGTGCCAGCAGGCTCAGGGGGGAAGAAAAACTGTTTTTT. Encoded protein: CASRLRGEEKLFF.

The V gene is TRBV19, the J gene TRBJ2-1; 13 positions match TRBD2. With V trimmed by 4 bases and J by 8 bases, 8 bases remained unmatched. Germline CDR1 LNHDA, CDR2 SQIVND (reference sequence). The CDR3 contains 16 residues. The CDR3 loop is CASSTTSGRAQDEQFF. The CDR3 DNA reads as TGTGCCAGTAGTACCACTAGCGGGAGGGCCCAGGATGAGCAGTTCTTC.

V gene TRBV5-1 combines with J gene TRBJ1-1; D is unclear. This CDR3 spans 13 amino acids. Trimming shortened V by 5 bases and J by 0 bases, and 8 bases separated the two germline ends. Germline V lookup: CDR1 SGHRS, CDR2 YFSETQ. CDR3 protein: CASRTTLNTEAFF. The DNA of the CDR3 is TGCGCCAGCAGAACCACCCTGAACACTGAAGCTTTCTTT.

V usage is TRBV25-1 and J usage is TRBJ1-5; 7 nucleotides match TRBD1. Germline V gene lookup returns CDR1 MGHDK and CDR2 SYGVNS. This CDR3 region has 14 residues. Trimming cost V 6 bases and J 4 bases; bases outside gene matches: 6. DNA for the CDR3: TGTGCCAGCAGCAGGGGGATCGGGAATCAGCCCCAGCATTTT. This codes for CASSRGIGNQPQHF.

This clone was seen at least ten times. Different DNA sequences within this sample yield the same CDR3. The chain combines TRBV9 with TRBJ2-2; possible D gene TRBD2, 5 bases. Germline loops: CDR1 SGDLS, CDR2 YYNGEE. V was pared by 2 bases and J by 1 base, with 9 bases between. The CDR3 loop spans 15 amino acids. CDR3 in amino acids: CASSVGGLNTGELFF. DNA of the CDR3: TGTGCCAGCAGCGTCGGCGGACTGAACACCGGGGAGCTGTTTTTT. Supplemented by reference TRBV9 and TRBJ2-2, the full variable domain reads DSGVTQTPKHLITATGQRVTLRCSPRSGDLSVYWYQQSLDQGLQFLIQYYNGEERAKGNILERFSAQQFPDLHSELNLSSLELGDSALYFCASSVGGLNTGELFFGEGSRLTVL.

This clone was observed once. The chain recombines TRBV2 with TRBJ2-1; no clear D. Germline loops: CDR1 SNHLY, CDR2 FYNNEI. Trimming stripped 4 bases from V and 0 bases from J, with 13 bases between. This CDR3 has 16 amino acids. CDR3 bases: TGTGCCAGCAGTGCTCTGCGACTTAGCTCCTACAATGAGCAGTTCTTC. It codes for CASSALRLSSYNEQFF.

V usage is TRBV11-2 and J usage is TRBJ2-3; TRBD2 aligns across 13 bases. V gave up 9 bases and J gave up 5 bases; unmatched junction bases: 14. The germline gives CDR1 SGHAT, CDR2 FQNNGV. This CDR3 spans 17 amino acids. CDR3 nucleotides: TGTGCCAGTTGGATGGCAGGGACTAGCGGGATTGGAGATACGCAGTATTTT. The encoded protein is CASWMAGTSGIGDTQYF.